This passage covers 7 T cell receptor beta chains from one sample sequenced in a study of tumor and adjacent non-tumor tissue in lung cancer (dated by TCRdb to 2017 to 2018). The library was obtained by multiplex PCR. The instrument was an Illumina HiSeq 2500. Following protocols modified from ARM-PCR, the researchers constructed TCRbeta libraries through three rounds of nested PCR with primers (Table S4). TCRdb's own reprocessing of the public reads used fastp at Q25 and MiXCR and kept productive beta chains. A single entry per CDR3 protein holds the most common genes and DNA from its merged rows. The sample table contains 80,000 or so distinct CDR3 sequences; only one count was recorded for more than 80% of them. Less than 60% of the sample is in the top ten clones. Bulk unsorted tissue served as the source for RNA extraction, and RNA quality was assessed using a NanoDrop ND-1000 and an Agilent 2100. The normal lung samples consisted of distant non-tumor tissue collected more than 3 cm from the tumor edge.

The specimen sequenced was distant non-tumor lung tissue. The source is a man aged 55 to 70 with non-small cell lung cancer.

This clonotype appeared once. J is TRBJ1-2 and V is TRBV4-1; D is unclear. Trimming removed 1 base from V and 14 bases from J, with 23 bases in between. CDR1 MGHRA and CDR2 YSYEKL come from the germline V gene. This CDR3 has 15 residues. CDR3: CASSQGRGSNYAYTF. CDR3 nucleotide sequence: TGCGCCAGCAGCCAAGGCCGGGGATCTAACTATGCCTATACCTTC.

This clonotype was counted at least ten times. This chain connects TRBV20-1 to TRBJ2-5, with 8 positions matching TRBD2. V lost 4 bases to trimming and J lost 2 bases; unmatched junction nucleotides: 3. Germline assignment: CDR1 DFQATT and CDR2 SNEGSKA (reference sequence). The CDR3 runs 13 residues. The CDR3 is CSAKGGGQETQYF. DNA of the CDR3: TGCAGTGCTAAGGGCGGGGGGCAAGAGACCCAGTACTTC.

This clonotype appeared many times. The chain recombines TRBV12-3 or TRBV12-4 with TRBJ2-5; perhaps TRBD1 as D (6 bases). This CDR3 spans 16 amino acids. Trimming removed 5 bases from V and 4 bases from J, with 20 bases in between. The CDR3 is CASSNGWDTYGETQYF. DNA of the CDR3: TGTGCCAGCAGTAATGGTTGGGACACCTACGGAGAGACCCAGTACTTC.

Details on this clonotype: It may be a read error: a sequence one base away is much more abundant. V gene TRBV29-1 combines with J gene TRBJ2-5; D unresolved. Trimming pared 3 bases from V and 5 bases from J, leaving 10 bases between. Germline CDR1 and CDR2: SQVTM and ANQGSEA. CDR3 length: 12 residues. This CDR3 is CSVEPLWETQYF. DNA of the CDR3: TGCAGCGTTGAGCCCCTGTGGGAGACCCAGTACTTC.

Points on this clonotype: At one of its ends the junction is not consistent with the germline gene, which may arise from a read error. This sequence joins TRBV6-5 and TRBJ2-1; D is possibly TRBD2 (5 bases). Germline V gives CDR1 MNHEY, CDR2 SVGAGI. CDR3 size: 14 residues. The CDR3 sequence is CVSSSAGSKNEQFF. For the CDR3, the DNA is TGTGTCAGCAGCTCCGCGGGCTCCAAAAATGAGCAGTTCTTT.

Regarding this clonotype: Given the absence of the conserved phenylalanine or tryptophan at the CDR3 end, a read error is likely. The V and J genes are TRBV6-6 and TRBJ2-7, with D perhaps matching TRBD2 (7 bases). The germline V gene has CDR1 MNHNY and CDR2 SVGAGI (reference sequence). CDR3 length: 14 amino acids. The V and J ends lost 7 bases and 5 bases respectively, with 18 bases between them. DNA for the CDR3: TGTGCCAGCAATTCTCGGGGGGCCATTGACGAGCAGTACATC. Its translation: CASNSRGAIDEQYI.

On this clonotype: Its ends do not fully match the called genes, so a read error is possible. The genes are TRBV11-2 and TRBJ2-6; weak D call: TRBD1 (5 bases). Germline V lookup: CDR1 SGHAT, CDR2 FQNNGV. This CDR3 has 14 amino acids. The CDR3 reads CSSRPISGANILTF. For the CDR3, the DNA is TGTTCCAGCCGTCCTATTTCTGGGGCCAACATCCTGACTTTC.